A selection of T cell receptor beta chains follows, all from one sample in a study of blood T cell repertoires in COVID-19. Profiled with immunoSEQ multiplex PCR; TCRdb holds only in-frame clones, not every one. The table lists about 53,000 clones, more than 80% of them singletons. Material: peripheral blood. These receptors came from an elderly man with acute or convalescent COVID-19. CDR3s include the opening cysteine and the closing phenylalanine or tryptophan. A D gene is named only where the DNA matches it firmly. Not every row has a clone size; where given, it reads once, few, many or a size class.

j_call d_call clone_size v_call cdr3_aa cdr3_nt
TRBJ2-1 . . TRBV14 CASRSDSVDEQFF TGTGCCAGCAGGTCGGATAGCGTTGATGAGCAGTTCTTC
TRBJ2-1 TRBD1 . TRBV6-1 CASSEPLGQGTANEQFF TGTGCCAGCAGTGAACCCCTTGGACAGGGAACGGCAAATGAGCAGTTCTTC
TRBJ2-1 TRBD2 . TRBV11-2 CASSFVPSGGAWPQNEQFF TGTGCCAGCAGCTTCGTACCTAGCGGGGGGGCCTGGCCACAGAATGAGCAGTTCTTC
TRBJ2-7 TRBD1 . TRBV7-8 CASSFNRGDEQYF TGTGCCAGCAGCTTCAACAGGGGGGACGAGCAGTACTTC
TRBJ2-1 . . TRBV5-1 CASSLVDEQFF TGCGCCAGCAGCTTGGTCGATGAGCAGTTCTTC
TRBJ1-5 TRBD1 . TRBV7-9 CASTSGTGNQPQHF TGTGCCAGCACCTCCGGGACAGGCAATCAGCCCCAGCATTTT
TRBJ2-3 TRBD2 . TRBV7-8 CASRGLALGDTQYF TGTGCCAGCAGGGGACTAGCGTTGGGAGATACGCAGTATTTT
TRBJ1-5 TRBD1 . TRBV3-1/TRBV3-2 CASSQGTGAVNQPQHF TGTGCCAGCAGCCAAGGGACAGGGGCCGTTAATCAGCCCCAGCATTTT
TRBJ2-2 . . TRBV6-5 CASRTPAGELFF TGTGCCAGCCGAACGCCGGCCGGGGAGCTGTTTTTT
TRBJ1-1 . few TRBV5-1 CASSRRPDMNTEAFF TGCGCCAGCAGCCGACGGCCGGACATGAACACTGAAGCTTTCTTT
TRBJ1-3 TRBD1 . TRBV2 CASRIRQGVAGNTIYF TGTGCCAGCAGGATTAGACAGGGGGTCGCTGGAAACACCATATATTTT
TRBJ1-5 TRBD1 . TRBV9 CASSVGGGGRNQPQHF TGTGCCAGCAGCGTAGGAGGGGGCGGTCGCAATCAGCCCCAGCATTTT
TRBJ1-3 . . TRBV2 CASSWRWGDLNTIYF TGTGCCAGCAGTTGGCGCTGGGGAGACCTCAACACCATATATTTT
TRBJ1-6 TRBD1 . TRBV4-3 CASSQISGTGNSPLHF TGCGCCAGCAGCCAGATTTCCGGGACAGGGAATTCACCCCTCCACTTT
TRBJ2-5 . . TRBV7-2 CASSPHPDSQETQYF TGTGCCAGCAGCCCCCACCCGGACAGTCAAGAGACCCAGTACTTC
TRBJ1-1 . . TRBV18 CASSPPEVGLGLFF TGTGCCAGCTCACCACCGGAGGTGGGACTGGGACTTTTCTTT
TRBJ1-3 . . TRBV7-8 CASSLVAGAGNTIYF TGTGCCAGCAGCTTAGTGGCAGGGGCTGGAAACACCATATATTTT
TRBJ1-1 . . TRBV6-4 CASRLSEVENTEAFF TGTGCCAGCAGACTATCGGAAGTTGAGAACACTGAAGCTTTCTTT
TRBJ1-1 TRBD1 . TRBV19 CASSITGGALGTEAFF TGTGCCAGTAGTATCACAGGGGGCGCTTTGGGAACTGAAGCTTTCTTT
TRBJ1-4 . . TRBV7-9 CASSLVSENEKLFF TGTGCCAGCAGCTTAGTTTCGGAGAATGAAAAACTGTTTTTT
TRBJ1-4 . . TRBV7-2 CASSLVRGTEKLFF TGTGCCAGCAGCTTAGTACGGGGAACCGAAAAACTGTTTTTT
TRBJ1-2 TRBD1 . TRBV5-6 CASSVPIRGLTGYTF TGTGCCAGCAGCGTACCTATCAGGGGGCTTACTGGCTACACCTTC
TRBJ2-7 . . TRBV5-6 CASSLTGHLTYEQYF TGTGCCAGCAGCTTGACGGGACACCTTACCTACGAGCAGTACTTC
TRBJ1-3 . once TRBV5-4 CASSLGQVSSGNTIYF TGTGCCAGCAGCTTGGGACAGGTTTCTTCTGGAAACACCATATATTTT
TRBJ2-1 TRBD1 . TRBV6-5 CASSYSAGGAGNEQFF TGTGCCAGCAGTTATTCCGCAGGGGGCGCGGGCAATGAGCAGTTCTTC
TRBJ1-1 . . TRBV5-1 CASSLSMSGTEAFF TGCGCCAGCAGCTTGAGTATGAGTGGCACTGAAGCTTTCTTT
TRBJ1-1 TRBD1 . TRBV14 CASSRDRGLNTEAFF TGTGCCAGCAGCCGGGACAGGGGATTGAACACTGAAGCTTTCTTT
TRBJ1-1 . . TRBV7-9 CASSRQANTEAFF TGTGCCAGCAGCCGACAGGCCAACACTGAAGCTTTCTTT
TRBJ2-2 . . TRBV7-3 CASSLDRTNTGELFF TGTGCCAGCAGCCTAGACAGGACCAACACCGGGGAGCTGTTTTTT
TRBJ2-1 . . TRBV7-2 CASSLGTSIDEQFF TGTGCCAGCAGCTTAGGAACTAGCATCGATGAGCAGTTCTTC
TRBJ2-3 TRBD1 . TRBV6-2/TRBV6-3 CASSWPQDRGSTDTQYF TGTGCCAGCAGTTGGCCCCAGGACAGGGGAAGCACAGATACGCAGTATTTT
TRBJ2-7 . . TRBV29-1 CSVEAVTVWSDGSSYEQYF TGCAGCGTTGAAGCAGTAACAGTATGGTCCGATGGGTCCTCTTACGAGCAGTACTTC
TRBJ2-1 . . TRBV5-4 CASSSPGSNEQFF TGTGCCAGCAGCTCTCCAGGGTCCAATGAGCAGTTCTTC
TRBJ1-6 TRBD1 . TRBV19 CASKQTGDSPLHF TGTGCCAGTAAGCAAACAGGGGACTCACCCCTCCACTTT
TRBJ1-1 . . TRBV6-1 CASTPRGVTEAFF TGTGCCAGCACTCCCCGGGGGGTCACTGAAGCTTTCTTT
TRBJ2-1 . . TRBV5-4 CASSLAGVPNEQFF TGTGCCAGCAGCTTGGCCGGGGTACCTAATGAGCAGTTCTTC
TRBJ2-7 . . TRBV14 CASSPQGGALYEQYF TGTGCCAGCAGCCCCCAAGGGGGGGCCCTCTACGAGCAGTACTTC
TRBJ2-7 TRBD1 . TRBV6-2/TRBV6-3 CASSYQDRAYEQYF TGTGCCAGCAGTTACCAAGACAGGGCCTACGAGCAGTACTTC
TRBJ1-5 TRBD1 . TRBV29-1 CSVSGTGRDQPQHF TGCAGCGTCTCCGGGACAGGGAGGGATCAGCCCCAGCATTTT
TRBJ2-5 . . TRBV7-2 CASSPRTGEGETQYF TGTGCCAGCAGCCCCCGGACTGGGGAAGGCGAGACCCAGTACTTC
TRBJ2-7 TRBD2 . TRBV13 CASREAGGSYEQYF TGTGCCAGCAGGGAGGCGGGGGGCTCCTACGAGCAGTACTTC
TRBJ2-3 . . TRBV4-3 CASSQDGGLGTDTQYF TGCGCCAGCAGCCAAGATGGAGGACTTGGCACAGATACGCAGTATTTT
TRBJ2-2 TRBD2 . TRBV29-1 CSVARESGGTGELFF TGCAGCGTTGCTAGAGAAAGCGGGGGCACCGGGGAGCTGTTTTTT
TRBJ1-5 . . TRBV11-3 CASSLEGEGGLCNQPQHF TGTGCCAGCAGCTTAGAAGGGGAGGGGGGGTTGTGCAATCAGCCCCAGCATTTT
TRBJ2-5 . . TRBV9 CASSLLPHPGQLQETQYF TGTGCCAGCAGCCTTTTACCACATCCGGGACAACTCCAAGAGACCCAGTACTTC
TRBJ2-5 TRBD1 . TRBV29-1 CSVSGTETQETQYF TGCAGCGTGTCCGGGACAGAGACTCAAGAGACCCAGTACTTC
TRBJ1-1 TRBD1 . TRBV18 CASSPSGTENTEAFF TGTGCCAGCTCACCGTCCGGGACAGAGAACACTGAAGCTTTCTTT
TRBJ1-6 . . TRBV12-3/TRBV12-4 CASSSRDSPLHF TGTGCCAGCAGTTCCCGGGATTCACCCCTCCACTTT
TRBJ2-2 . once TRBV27 CASSIQGFNANTGELFF TGTGCCAGCAGTATCCAGGGATTTAACGCGAACACCGGGGAGCTGTTTTTT
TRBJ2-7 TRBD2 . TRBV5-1 CASKLAGGNEQYF TGCGCCAGCAAGCTAGCGGGGGGAAACGAGCAGTACTTC
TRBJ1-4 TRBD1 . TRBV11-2 CASSFPDRGATNEKLFF TGTGCCAGCAGCTTCCCGGACAGGGGGGCAACTAATGAAAAACTGTTTTTT
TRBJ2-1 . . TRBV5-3 CARSLVCRCSYNEQFF TGTGCCAGAAGCTTGGTATGTAGATGCTCCTACAATGAGCAGTTCTTC
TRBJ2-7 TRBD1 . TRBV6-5 CASRPEGTAYYEQYF TGTGCCAGCAGGCCCGAGGGGACAGCCTACTACGAGCAGTACTTC
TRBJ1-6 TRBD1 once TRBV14 CASSQAGTGYNSPLHF TGTGCCAGCAGCCAAGCGGGGACAGGATATAATTCACCCCTCCACTTT
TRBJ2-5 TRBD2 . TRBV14 CASSQGLAGDGTQYF TGTGCCAGCAGCCAAGGACTAGCGGGGGACGGGACCCAGTACTTC
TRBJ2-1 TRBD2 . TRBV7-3 CASSPVRTSGGTYNEQFF TGTGCCAGCAGCCCCGTCCGTACTAGCGGGGGGACTTACAATGAGCAGTTCTTC
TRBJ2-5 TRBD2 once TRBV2 CASSDVILAGDQETQYF TGTGCCAGCAGTGATGTTATCCTAGCGGGGGACCAAGAGACCCAGTACTTC
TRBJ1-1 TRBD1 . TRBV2 CASRDRDTEAFF TGTGCCAGCAGGGACAGGGATACTGAAGCTTTCTTT